These T cell receptor beta chains were read from a single sample in a study of CD8 T cells in ankylosing spondylitis. Each CDR3 protein gets one entry after TCRdb re-called the 5' RACE reads with MiXCR. This table has tens of thousands of distinct CDR3 sequences, about 3% appearing once. Sequencing used blood, either unsorted or a sorted T cell fraction (not recorded which). The receptors come from a male donor with ankylosing spondylitis or in good health (not recorded which). CDR3s include the opening cysteine and the closing phenylalanine or tryptophan. Fields, in order: CDR3 DNA, CDR3 protein, J gene, clone size, D gene, V gene. A D gene is named only where the DNA matches it firmly. Clone size is given for some rows only: seen once, a few or many times, or a class if the clone is expanded.

CDR3 DNA: TGTGCCAGCAGCGCGGACACCCAGAGGCCGTGGGAGACCCAGTACTTC; CDR3 protein: CASSADTQRPWETQYF; J gene: TRBJ2-5; clone size: many; D gene: NA; V gene: TRBV9
CDR3 DNA: TGTGCCAGCAGCGGCGGGTCCCAAGAGACCCAGTACTTC; CDR3 protein: CASSGGSQETQYF; J gene: TRBJ2-5; clone size: many; D gene: NA; V gene: TRBV9
CDR3 DNA: TGTGCCAGCACTACCACCGGGACACATAACTATGGCTACACCTTC; CDR3 protein: CASTTTGTHNYGYTF; J gene: TRBJ1-2; clone size: many; D gene: NA; V gene: TRBV9
CDR3 DNA: TGTGCCAGCAGCCCCCAGATTGGGGCCAACGTCCTGACTTTC; CDR3 protein: CASSPQIGANVLTF; J gene: TRBJ2-6; clone size: many; D gene: NA; V gene: TRBV9
CDR3 DNA: TGTGCCAGCAGCGTAGAAACTAGCGGGAGTTCCGGGGAGCTGTTTTTT; CDR3 protein: CASSVETSGSSGELFF; J gene: TRBJ2-2; clone size: many; D gene: TRBD2; V gene: TRBV9
CDR3 DNA: TGTGCCAGCAGCGTAGGTGGAGGGTTTTTGGCAGATACGCAGTATTTT; CDR3 protein: CASSVGGGFLADTQYF; J gene: TRBJ2-3; clone size: many; D gene: NA; V gene: TRBV9
CDR3 DNA: TGTGCCAGCAGCGCCCGGACAGGGCGGGATTCACCCCTCCACTTT; CDR3 protein: CASSARTGRDSPLHF; J gene: TRBJ1-6; clone size: many; D gene: TRBD1; V gene: TRBV9
CDR3 DNA: TGTGCCAGCAGCCCACGAGGGGGGTTGGACACTGAAGCTTTCTTT; CDR3 protein: CASSPRGGLDTEAFF; J gene: TRBJ1-1; clone size: NA; D gene: NA; V gene: TRBV9
CDR3 DNA: TGTGCCAGCAGCCCCTCTAGCGGGGGGGTGGCAGATACGCAGTATTTT; CDR3 protein: CASSPSSGGVADTQYF; J gene: TRBJ2-3; clone size: many; D gene: TRBD2; V gene: TRBV9
CDR3 DNA: TGTGCCAGCAGCGCCGGACTAGCTCTGAACACCGGGGAGCTGTTTTTT; CDR3 protein: CASSAGLALNTGELFF; J gene: TRBJ2-2; clone size: many; D gene: TRBD2; V gene: TRBV9
CDR3 DNA: TGTGCCAGCAGCGTAGTAGGGGGCGAGACAGATACGCAGTATTTT; CDR3 protein: CASSVVGGETDTQYF; J gene: TRBJ2-3; clone size: many; D gene: TRBD1; V gene: TRBV9
CDR3 DNA: TGTGCCAGCAGCGCACTAGCGGCCCTCGGGGAGACCCAGTACTTC; CDR3 protein: CASSALAALGETQYF; J gene: TRBJ2-5; clone size: many; D gene: TRBD2; V gene: TRBV9
CDR3 DNA: TGTGCCAGCAGCTTGAGGGACTTAGATGGAAAGCAGTTCTTC; CDR3 protein: CASSLRDLDGKQFF; J gene: TRBJ2-1; clone size: many; D gene: NA; V gene: TRBV9
CDR3 DNA: TGTGCCAGCAGCAGCCTGGCGGAGGGCCCCGGGGGTGGAATCCCCTACGATACGCAGTATTTT; CDR3 protein: CASSSLAEGPGGGIPYDTQYF; J gene: TRBJ2-3; clone size: many; D gene: NA; V gene: TRBV9
CDR3 DNA: TGTGCCAGCAGCGCCCCGGGACGCGGGGGGGAGACCCAGTACTTC; CDR3 protein: CASSAPGRGGETQYF; J gene: TRBJ2-5; clone size: many; D gene: TRBD2; V gene: TRBV9
CDR3 DNA: TGTGCCAGCAGCGTAGGACATAGCGGGAGGGTGCACAATGAGCAGTTCTTC; CDR3 protein: CASSVGHSGRVHNEQFF; J gene: TRBJ2-1; clone size: many; D gene: TRBD2; V gene: TRBV9
CDR3 DNA: TGTGCCAGCAGCCCCCGACTAGACAATGAGCAGTTCTTC; CDR3 protein: CASSPRLDNEQFF; J gene: TRBJ2-1; clone size: many; D gene: NA; V gene: TRBV9
CDR3 DNA: TGTGCCAGCAGCGTAGCCGACAGGGCCGACACCGGGGAGCTGTTTTTT; CDR3 protein: CASSVADRADTGELFF; J gene: TRBJ2-2; clone size: many; D gene: TRBD1; V gene: TRBV9
CDR3 DNA: NA; CDR3 protein: CASSLSLDSTDTQYF; J gene: TRBJ2-3; clone size: many; D gene: NA; V gene: TRBV9
CDR3 DNA: TGTGCCAGCAGCGTAGTCCCGGGACAGGGGCAAGATACGCAGTATTTT; CDR3 protein: CASSVVPGQGQDTQYF; J gene: TRBJ2-3; clone size: many; D gene: TRBD1; V gene: TRBV9
CDR3 DNA: TGTGCCAGCAGCCCAGGGCCACAGGCGAGGACTGAAGCTTTCTTT; CDR3 protein: CASSPGPQARTEAFF; J gene: TRBJ1-1; clone size: many; D gene: NA; V gene: TRBV9
CDR3 DNA: TGTGCCAGCAGCCAAGCGCGCCAAGAGACCCAGTACTTC; CDR3 protein: CASSQARQETQYF; J gene: TRBJ2-5; clone size: many; D gene: NA; V gene: TRBV9
CDR3 DNA: TGTGCCAGCAGCGTCTTTGACGGGAGAATGAACACTGAAGCTTTCTTT; CDR3 protein: CASSVFDGRMNTEAFF; J gene: TRBJ1-1; clone size: once; D gene: NA; V gene: TRBV9
CDR3 DNA: TGTGCCAGCAGCGGAAGCGGGGGGAACACCGGGGAGCTGTTTTTT; CDR3 protein: CASSGSGGNTGELFF; J gene: TRBJ2-2; clone size: many; D gene: TRBD2; V gene: TRBV9
CDR3 DNA: TGTGCCAGCGGAACGGGGGGGGATCAGCCCCAGCATTTT; CDR3 protein: CASGTGGDQPQHF; J gene: TRBJ1-5; clone size: many; D gene: NA; V gene: TRBV9
CDR3 DNA: TGTGCCAGCAGCGCAGGGACTAGCACAGATACGCAGTATTTT; CDR3 protein: CASSAGTSTDTQYF; J gene: TRBJ2-3; clone size: many; D gene: NA; V gene: TRBV9
CDR3 DNA: TGTGCCAGCAGCGTAAACACGGGGGGAAACAATGAGCAGTTCTTC; CDR3 protein: CASSVNTGGNNEQFF; J gene: TRBJ2-1; clone size: many; D gene: TRBD2; V gene: TRBV9
CDR3 DNA: TGTGCCAGCAGCGCGGAGGGACAGGGGGCGGGGGCCAACGTCCTGACTTTC; CDR3 protein: CASSAEGQGAGANVLTF; J gene: TRBJ2-6; clone size: few; D gene: TRBD1; V gene: TRBV9
CDR3 DNA: TGTGCCAGCAGCCCCCGCGTGGCCCCAGTCTTAAATGAAAAACTGTTTTTT; CDR3 protein: CASSPRVAPVLNEKLFF; J gene: TRBJ1-4; clone size: many; D gene: NA; V gene: TRBV9
CDR3 DNA: TGTGCCAGCAGCGTAGGTCAGGATAATTCACCCCTCCACTTT; CDR3 protein: CASSVGQDNSPLHF; J gene: TRBJ1-6; clone size: many; D gene: NA; V gene: TRBV9
CDR3 DNA: TGTGCCAGCAGCAGATACAGGTTTTCACCCCTCCACTTT; CDR3 protein: CASSRYRFSPLHF; J gene: TRBJ1-6; clone size: NA; D gene: NA; V gene: TRBV9
CDR3 DNA: TGTGCCAGCAGCGTATTCAGGGGAACTGTCCGCTACAATGAGCAGTTCTTC; CDR3 protein: CASSVFRGTVRYNEQFF; J gene: TRBJ2-1; clone size: many; D gene: NA; V gene: TRBV9
CDR3 DNA: TGTGCCAGCAATATAGGCGGCATGAACACTGAAGCTTTCTTT; CDR3 protein: CASNIGGMNTEAFF; J gene: TRBJ1-1; clone size: many; D gene: NA; V gene: TRBV9
CDR3 DNA: TGTGCCAGCAGCGCCCAACTTAGTTCACCCCTCCACTTT; CDR3 protein: CASSAQLSSPLHF; J gene: TRBJ1-6; clone size: many; D gene: NA; V gene: TRBV9
CDR3 DNA: TGTGCCAGCAGCGCGGCAGTTACCTATGGCTACACCTTC; CDR3 protein: CASSAAVTYGYTF; J gene: TRBJ1-2; clone size: many; D gene: NA; V gene: TRBV9
CDR3 DNA: TGTGCCAGCAGCGTAGCTTCCGGGTCCGGGGAGCTGTTTTTT; CDR3 protein: CASSVASGSGELFF; J gene: TRBJ2-2; clone size: many; D gene: NA; V gene: TRBV9
CDR3 DNA: TGTGCCAGCACTCCGGGACAGGGTAGAGAGACCCAGTACTTC; CDR3 protein: CASTPGQGRETQYF; J gene: TRBJ2-5; clone size: many; D gene: TRBD1; V gene: TRBV9
CDR3 DNA: TGTGCCAGCAGCGTAGTTTCTAGCACAGATACGCAGTATTTT; CDR3 protein: CASSVVSSTDTQYF; J gene: TRBJ2-3; clone size: few; D gene: NA; V gene: TRBV9
CDR3 DNA: TGTGCCAGCAGCCCGGGACAGGGGTCGGGTGAAAAACTGTTTTTT; CDR3 protein: CASSPGQGSGEKLFF; J gene: TRBJ1-4; clone size: many; D gene: TRBD1; V gene: TRBV9
CDR3 DNA: TGTGCCAGCAGCGTAGGGACTAACACAGATACGCAGTATTTT; CDR3 protein: CASSVGTNTDTQYF; J gene: TRBJ2-3; clone size: many; D gene: NA; V gene: TRBV9
CDR3 DNA: TGTGCCAGCAGCCTACGGGACGAGGGCACTGAAGCTTTCTTT; CDR3 protein: CASSLRDEGTEAFF; J gene: TRBJ1-1; clone size: many; D gene: NA; V gene: TRBV9
CDR3 DNA: TGTGCCAGCAGCCCAGGGAGGGAGACCCAGTACTTC; CDR3 protein: CASSPGRETQYF; J gene: TRBJ2-5; clone size: few; D gene: NA; V gene: TRBV9
CDR3 DNA: TGTGCCAGCAGCGTCAGAGGGGATGGAAACACCATATATTTT; CDR3 protein: CASSVRGDGNTIYF; J gene: TRBJ1-3; clone size: many; D gene: NA; V gene: TRBV9
CDR3 DNA: TGTGCCAGCAGCGTAGCCGGTCAGGGGCCCGATACGCAGTATTTT; CDR3 protein: CASSVAGQGPDTQYF; J gene: TRBJ2-3; clone size: many; D gene: NA; V gene: TRBV9
CDR3 DNA: TGTGCCAGCAGCGAGGGACAGGGGGCGACAGATACGCAGTATTTT; CDR3 protein: CASSEGQGATDTQYF; J gene: TRBJ2-3; clone size: many; D gene: TRBD1; V gene: TRBV9
CDR3 DNA: TGTGCCAGCAGCCCCCGGGACTTTGCCGACAATGAGCAGTTCTTC; CDR3 protein: CASSPRDFADNEQFF; J gene: TRBJ2-1; clone size: many; D gene: NA; V gene: TRBV9
CDR3 DNA: TGTGCCAGCAGCGTAGCGCCGATCGGTAGTAATTCACCCCTCCACTTT; CDR3 protein: CASSVAPIGSNSPLHF; J gene: TRBJ1-6; clone size: many; D gene: NA; V gene: TRBV9
CDR3 DNA: TGTGCCAGCAGCCCTCGGGACGGAGCCTATAATTCACCCCTCCACTTT; CDR3 protein: CASSPRDGAYNSPLHF; J gene: TRBJ1-6; clone size: many; D gene: NA; V gene: TRBV9
CDR3 DNA: TGTGCCAGCAGCGTAGGCGGACTAGCGGACCAAGAGACCCAGTACTTC; CDR3 protein: CASSVGGLADQETQYF; J gene: TRBJ2-5; clone size: many; D gene: TRBD2; V gene: TRBV9
CDR3 DNA: TGTGCCAGCAGCCTCCAGACGAACACCGGGGAGCTGTTTTTT; CDR3 protein: CASSLQTNTGELFF; J gene: TRBJ2-2; clone size: many; D gene: NA; V gene: TRBV9
CDR3 DNA: TGTGCCAGCAGCGTTCAGGACAGGGGCCCGAGGAACATTCAGTACTTC; CDR3 protein: CASSVQDRGPRNIQYF; J gene: TRBJ2-4; clone size: many; D gene: TRBD1; V gene: TRBV9
CDR3 DNA: TGTGCCAGCAGCGTCACAGGGGGACTGGATACGCAGTATTTT; CDR3 protein: CASSVTGGLDTQYF; J gene: TRBJ2-3; clone size: many; D gene: TRBD1; V gene: TRBV9
CDR3 DNA: TGTGCCAGCAGCCCAAAACTAGCGGGGGGGCCCGATACGCAGTATTTT; CDR3 protein: CASSPKLAGGPDTQYF; J gene: TRBJ2-3; clone size: few; D gene: TRBD2; V gene: TRBV9
CDR3 DNA: TGTGCCAGCAGCGTGTACGGAGGGGGCACAGATACGCAGTATTTT; CDR3 protein: CASSVYGGGTDTQYF; J gene: TRBJ2-3; clone size: many; D gene: NA; V gene: TRBV9
CDR3 DNA: TGTGCCAGCAGCGTACTCCATAGCGATACAATAAACAATGAGCAGTTCTTC; CDR3 protein: CASSVLHSDTINNEQFF; J gene: TRBJ2-1; clone size: many; D gene: NA; V gene: TRBV9
CDR3 DNA: TGTGCCAGCAGCGCCGGACAGGGTCCTCTCAATGAGCAGTTCTTC; CDR3 protein: CASSAGQGPLNEQFF; J gene: TRBJ2-1; clone size: many; D gene: TRBD1; V gene: TRBV9
CDR3 DNA: TGTGCCAGCAGCGTAGGCCAGGCGGTCTCCTACAATGAGCAGTTCTTC; CDR3 protein: CASSVGQAVSYNEQFF; J gene: TRBJ2-1; clone size: many; D gene: NA; V gene: TRBV9